The rows below give T cell receptor beta chains drawn from one sample of a study of Tregs in tolerant kidney transplant recipients. Data came from immunoSEQ multiplex PCR; TCRdb stores just in-frame clones and leaves some out. The sample contains tens of thousands of clones, over 75% of which appear only once. The specimen comprised CD4+ T cells from blood (PBMCs), sampled 6 months after the transplant. Receptor source: a human patient who received a combined kidney and bone marrow transplant. Some of the T cells may derive from the graft donor. Each CDR3 is given with its conserved first and last residue. Fields, in order: V gene, clone size, J gene, D gene, CDR3 protein, CDR3 DNA. The D gene is left open where the match is weak. Size values are once, few and many counts, or a class for expanded clones, and some rows have none.

TRBV18	.	TRBJ2-5	TRBD2	CASSPTGTSFLGETQYF	TGTGCCAGCTCCCCTACCGGGACTAGTTTTCTGGGGGAGACCCAGTACTTC
TRBV6-1	.	TRBJ2-1	.	CASRLTGGNEQFF	TGTGCCAGCAGGTTGACTGGGGGGAATGAGCAGTTCTTC
TRBV13	few	TRBJ2-3	.	CASSSGPGINF	TGTGCCAGCAGCTCAGGGCCGGGTATCAATTTT
TRBV6-5	.	TRBJ1-2	.	CASTARGGLRGYTF	TGTGCCAGCACCGCCCGGGGGGGGTTGAGGGGCTACACCTTC
TRBV2	.	TRBJ1-4	.	CASSAFLGAPYEKLFF	TGTGCCAGCAGTGCATTTTTAGGGGCGCCGTATGAAAAACTGTTTTTT
TRBV6-1	.	TRBJ1-2	.	CASSENSLYGYTF	TGTGCCAGCAGTGAAAATTCATTGTATGGCTACACCTTC
TRBV7-8	.	TRBJ1-1	.	CASSLFDRRSGDAFF	TGTGCCAGCAGCTTATTTGACAGGCGCTCCGGAGATGCTTTCTTT
TRBV18	.	TRBJ1-1	TRBD1	CASSPTGGGTEAFF	TGTGCCAGCTCGCCGACAGGGGGGGGGACTGAAGCTTTCTTT
TRBV6-4	.	TRBJ2-1	.	CASSVHRGNEQFF	TGTGCCAGCAGTGTTCACCGGGGGAATGAGCAGTTCTTC
TRBV15	.	TRBJ2-5	TRBD1	CATSTWTGQETQYF	TGTGCCACCAGCACATGGACAGGGCAAGAGACCCAGTACTTC
TRBV19	.	TRBJ2-7	.	CASNGGHSSYEQYF	TGTGCCAGTAACGGCGGGCACAGCTCCTACGAGCAGTACTTC
TRBV9	once	TRBJ1-5	.	CASSVAGEGQPQHF	TGTGCCAGCAGCGTAGCAGGGGAGGGTCAGCCCCAGCATTTT
TRBV5-1	.	TRBJ2-5	TRBD2	CASSFLAGGRETQYF	TGCGCCAGCAGCTTTCTAGCGGGAGGACGGGAGACCCAGTACTTC
TRBV9	.	TRBJ2-2	TRBD2	CASSEPAGGDTGELFF	TGTGCCAGCAGCGAACCAGCGGGGGGGGACACCGGGGAGCTGTTTTTT
TRBV19	.	TRBJ1-4	.	CASTYLRGGVEKLFF	TGTGCCAGTACCTACCTCAGGGGAGGGGTTGAAAAACTGTTTTTT
TRBV6-5	.	TRBJ1-1	TRBD1	CASSSWDRQEEAFF	TGTGCCAGCAGTTCTTGGGACAGGCAAGAAGAAGCTTTCTTT
TRBV6-1	once	TRBJ2-7	TRBD1	CATTKTWTGGDEQYF	TGTGCCACCACAAAGACTTGGACAGGGGGGGACGAGCAGTACTTC
TRBV6-5	.	TRBJ1-1	.	CASSYSKNTEAFF	TGTGCCAGCAGTTACTCTAAGAACACTGAAGCTTTCTTT
TRBV7-2	.	TRBJ1-1	.	CASSGGSMNTEAFF	TGTGCCAGCAGCGGGGGGTCAATGAACACTGAAGCTTTCTTT
TRBV27	.	TRBJ2-7	TRBD1	CASSRRTGVYEQYF	TGTGCCAGCAGTCGTCGGACAGGGGTCTACGAGCAGTACTTC
TRBV7-2	.	TRBJ2-7	TRBD2	CASSLELAGGRYEQYF	TGTGCCAGCAGCTTGGAGCTAGCGGGGGGTCGCTACGAGCAGTACTTC
TRBV6-5	.	TRBJ2-5	TRBD1	CASSPGTGGEETQYF	TGTGCCAGCAGTCCCGGGACAGGGGGCGAGGAGACCCAGTACTTC
TRBV25-1	.	TRBJ1-2	TRBD1	CASSELRDSGGYTF	TGTGCCAGCAGTGAACTAAGGGACAGCGGGGGCTACACCTTC
TRBV19	.	TRBJ1-2	TRBD1	CASTSPDRGGGYTF	TGTGCCAGTACTTCGCCGGACAGGGGCGGAGGCTACACCTTC
TRBV7-8	.	TRBJ2-1	.	CASSSQAPLSSYNEQFF	TGTGCCAGCAGCTCCCAGGCACCCCTAAGCTCCTACAATGAGCAGTTCTTC
TRBV30	once	TRBJ2-3	TRBD2	CAWSVVGRPKKDTQYF	TGTGCCTGGAGTGTAGTCGGGAGGCCGAAAAAGGATACGCAGTATTTT
TRBV5-6	.	TRBJ2-7	.	CASSLQGPLAYEQYF	TGTGCCAGCAGCCTACAGGGTCCCCTCGCCTACGAGCAGTACTTC
TRBV7-2	.	TRBJ2-5	.	CASSLTGASSGETQYF	TGTGCCAGCAGCTTAACAGGGGCTAGCAGCGGGGAGACCCAGTACTTC
TRBV19	once	TRBJ2-5	.	CASSPQQGRETQYF	TGTGCCAGTAGTCCCCAGCAGGGTAGAGAGACCCAGTACTTC
TRBV18	.	TRBJ2-7	.	CASSNQGSSSYEQYF	TGTGCCAGCTCAAATCAGGGTTCCAGCTCCTACGAGCAGTACTTC
TRBV1	.	TRBJ2-1	.	CTSSQMGLAPAFNEQFF	TGCACCAGCAGCCAGATGGGGCTAGCGCCTGCCTTCAATGAGCAGTTCTTC
TRBV18	.	TRBJ2-7	.	CASSPRQGKFYEQYF	TGTGCCAGCTCACCAAGGCAGGGAAAATTCTACGAGCAGTACTTC
TRBV29-1	.	TRBJ1-1	TRBD1	CSVERDSGTEAFF	TGCAGCGTTGAAAGGGACAGTGGCACTGAAGCTTTCTTT
TRBV9	.	TRBJ2-7	TRBD2	CASSAGLAGLEQYF	TGTGCCAGCAGCGCGGGACTAGCGGGCTTGGAGCAGTACTTC
TRBV28	.	TRBJ1-5	.	CASVPGQGDQPQHF	TGTGCCAGCGTTCCGGGACAAGGGGATCAGCCCCAGCATTTT
TRBV6-1	.	TRBJ2-6	TRBD2	CASGGGGSGANVLTF	TGTGCCAGCGGGGGGGGTGGCTCTGGGGCCAACGTCCTGACTTTC
TRBV28	.	TRBJ2-3	.	CASSLSRVSDTQYF	TGTGCCAGCAGTTTATCGAGGGTCTCAGATACGCAGTATTTT
TRBV30	.	TRBJ2-7	TRBD2	CAWSVGGGYEQYF	TGTGCCTGGAGTGTCGGCGGGGGGTACGAGCAGTACTTC
TRBV6-7	.	TRBJ2-1	TRBD2	CASKKGSGSPYNEQFF	TGTGCCAGCAAGAAGGGTAGCGGGAGTCCCTACAATGAGCAGTTCTTC
TRBV5-1	.	TRBJ2-6	TRBD1	CASTTGTGGVLTF	TGCGCCAGCACCACCGGGACAGGGGGCGTCCTGACTTTC
TRBV15	.	TRBJ2-5	.	CATSRDLSYQETQYF	TGTGCCACCAGCAGAGATCTATCCTACCAAGAGACCCAGTACTTC
TRBV4-2	.	TRBJ2-1	TRBD2	CASSQVGGTSYNEQFF	TGTGCCAGCAGCCAAGTGGGGGGGACTTCCTACAATGAGCAGTTCTTC
TRBV5-5	.	TRBJ2-7	.	CASSFRAERGYEQYF	TGTGCCAGCAGCTTCCGAGCGGAGAGGGGGTACGAGCAGTACTTC
TRBV15	once	TRBJ2-6	.	CATSYSGANVLTF	TGTGCCACCTCTTACTCTGGGGCCAACGTCCTGACTTTC
TRBV11-1	.	TRBJ2-1	.	CASSGLKRVSYNEQFF	TGTGCCAGCAGTGGACTGAAGCGGGTGTCCTACAATGAGCAGTTCTTC
TRBV27	.	TRBJ1-4	.	CASSGRDEKLFF	TGTGCCAGCAGTGGGAGGGATGAAAAACTGTTTTTT
TRBV29-1	few	TRBJ1-1	TRBD1	CSVQIDRADTEAFF	TGCAGCGTTCAAATCGACAGGGCGGACACTGAAGCTTTCTTT
TRBV10-3	once	TRBJ2-3	.	CAISGRQATQYF	TGTGCCATCAGTGGCCGACAGGCGACGCAGTATTTT
TRBV30	.	TRBJ1-1	.	CAWSLTVNTEAFF	TGTGCCTGGAGTTTGACAGTGAACACTGAAGCTTTCTTT
TRBV18	.	TRBJ1-2	.	CASSPGGLDYGYTF	TGTGCCAGCTCACCGGGGGGATTGGACTATGGCTACACCTTC
TRBV5-4	.	TRBJ1-1	TRBD1	CASSSPYFWDRGQGNTEAFF	TGTGCCAGCAGCTCCCCCTACTTTTGGGACAGGGGGCAGGGGAACACTGAAGCTTTCTTT
TRBV7-2	few	TRBJ1-3	.	CASSLTGNTIYF	TGTGCCAGCAGCTTGACAGGAAACACCATATATTTT
TRBV29-1	.	TRBJ2-1	TRBD2	CSVAAGTSGRAYNEQFF	TGCAGCGTTGCCGCCGGGACTAGCGGGAGGGCCTACAATGAGCAGTTCTTC
TRBV6-5	.	TRBJ1-2	.	CASSPGRGIYGYTF	TGTGCCAGCAGCCCCGGCAGGGGAATCTATGGCTACACCTTC
TRBV5-4	.	TRBJ2-3	.	CASSSESTDTQYF	TGTGCCAGCAGCTCGGAGAGCACAGATACGCAGTATTTT
TRBV5-6	.	TRBJ2-5	TRBD1	CASSSPGTGSETQYF	TGTGCCAGCAGCTCTCCCGGGACAGGGAGCGAGACCCAGTACTTC
TRBV7-2	.	TRBJ2-3	.	CASSVNTDTQYF	TGTGCCAGCAGCGTAAACACAGATACGCAGTATTTT
TRBV18	.	TRBJ2-7	TRBD1	CASSPSNLRGQGGQQYF	TGTGCCAGCTCACCATCGAACTTAAGGGGACAGGGAGGGCAGCAGTACTTC
TRBV4-2	.	TRBJ2-5	.	CASSQAAGAGAQETQYF	TGTGCCAGCAGCCAAGCGGCAGGAGCGGGTGCCCAAGAGACCCAGTACTTC